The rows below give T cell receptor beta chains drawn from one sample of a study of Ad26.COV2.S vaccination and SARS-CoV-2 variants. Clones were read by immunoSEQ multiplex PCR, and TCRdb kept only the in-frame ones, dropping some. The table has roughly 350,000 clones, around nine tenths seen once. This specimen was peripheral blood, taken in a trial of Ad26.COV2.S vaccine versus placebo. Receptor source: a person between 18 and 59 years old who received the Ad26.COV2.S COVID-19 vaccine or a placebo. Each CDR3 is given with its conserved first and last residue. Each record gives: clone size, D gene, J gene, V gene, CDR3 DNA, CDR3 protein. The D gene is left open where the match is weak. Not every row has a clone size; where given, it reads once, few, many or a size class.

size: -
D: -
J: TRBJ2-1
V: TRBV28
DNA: TGTGCCAGCGTATCCGGGACTGGAGAGCAGTTCTTC
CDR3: CASVSGTGEQFF

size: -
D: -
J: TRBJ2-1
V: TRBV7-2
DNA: TGTGCCAGCAGCTTAAGGCAGGGTCCCAACAATGAGCAGTTCTTC
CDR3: CASSLRQGPNNEQFF

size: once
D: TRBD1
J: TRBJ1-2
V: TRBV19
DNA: TGTGCCAGTAGTATATACGGCAGGGGGCATGGCTACACCTTC
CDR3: CASSIYGRGHGYTF

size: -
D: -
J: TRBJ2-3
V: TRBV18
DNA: TGTGCCAGCTCATTTAACCGGGAAGATACGCAGTATTTT
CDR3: CASSFNREDTQYF

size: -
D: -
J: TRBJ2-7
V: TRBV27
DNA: TGTGCCACCAGGAGGGGCCCCCTCTCCTACGAGCAGTACTTC
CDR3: CATRRGPLSYEQYF

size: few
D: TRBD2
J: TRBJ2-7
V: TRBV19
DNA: TGTGCCAGTAGTAAAGAGGATGCTACTAGCGCCTTGTACGAGCAGTACTTC
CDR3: CASSKEDATSALYEQYF

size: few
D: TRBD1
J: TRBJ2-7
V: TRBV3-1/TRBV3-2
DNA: TGTGCCAGCAGCCAAGGGACAGGGACATACGAGCAGTACTTC
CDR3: CASSQGTGTYEQYF

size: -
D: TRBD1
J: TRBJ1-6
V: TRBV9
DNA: TGTGCCAGCAGCGTCGGGACAGGGGAAAAATCACCCCTCCACTTT
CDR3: CASSVGTGEKSPLHF

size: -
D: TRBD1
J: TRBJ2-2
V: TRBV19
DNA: TGTGCCAGTAGACAACAGGGGGCCGGGGAGCTGTTTTTT
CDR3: CASRQQGAGELFF

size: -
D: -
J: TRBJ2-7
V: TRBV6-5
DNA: TGTGCCACCCGATTCAGACCGAACTACGAGCAGTACTTC
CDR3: CATRFRPNYEQYF

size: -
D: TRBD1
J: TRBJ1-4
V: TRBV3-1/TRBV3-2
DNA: TGTGCCAGCAGCCAAGGTGTGACAGGGGGGACTAATGAAAAACTGTTTTTT
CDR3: CASSQGVTGGTNEKLFF

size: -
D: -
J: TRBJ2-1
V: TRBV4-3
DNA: TGCGCCAGCAGCCAAGAGTTAGAGTCCTCAGGGTTCTTC
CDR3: CASSQELESSGFF

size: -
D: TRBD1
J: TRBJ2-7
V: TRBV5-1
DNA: TGCGCCAGCAGCCGGCGAACAGGGGATGGAGACGAGCAGTACTTC
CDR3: CASSRRTGDGDEQYF

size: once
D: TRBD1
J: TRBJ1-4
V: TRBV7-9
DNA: TGTGCCAGCAGCCGGGGACAGAGGGAAAAACTGTTTTTT
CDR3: CASSRGQREKLFF

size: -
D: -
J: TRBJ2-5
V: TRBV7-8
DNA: TGTGCCAGCAGCCCCCGGGAGACCCAGTACTTC
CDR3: CASSPRETQYF

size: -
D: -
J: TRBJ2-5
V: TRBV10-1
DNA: TGCGCCAGCAGTTTCGGGACGACTGGGGAGACCCAGTACTTC
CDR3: CASSFGTTGETQYF

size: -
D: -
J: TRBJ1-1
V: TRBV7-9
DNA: TGTGCCAGCAGCGCGGACATAATGAACACTGAAGCTTTCTTT
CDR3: CASSADIMNTEAFF

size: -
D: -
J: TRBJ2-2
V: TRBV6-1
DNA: TGTGCCAGCAGTGATCCCGGGGAGAACACCGGGGAGCTGTTTTTT
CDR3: CASSDPGENTGELFF

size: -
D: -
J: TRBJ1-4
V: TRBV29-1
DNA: TGCAGCGTTCTACTCGGGGTTAATGAAAAACTGTTTTTT
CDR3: CSVLLGVNEKLFF

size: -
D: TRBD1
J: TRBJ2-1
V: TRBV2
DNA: TGTGCCAGCAAGGTCACAGGGGCACACAATGAGCAGTTCTTC
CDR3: CASKVTGAHNEQFF

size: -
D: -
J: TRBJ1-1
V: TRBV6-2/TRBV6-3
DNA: TGTGCCAGCAGTCTCCAGGGCGCGACTGAAGCTTTCTTT
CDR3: CASSLQGATEAFF

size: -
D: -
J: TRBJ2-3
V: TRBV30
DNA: TGTGCCTCCCCGGACCCGTTTAGCACAGATACGCAGTATTTT
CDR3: CASPDPFSTDTQYF

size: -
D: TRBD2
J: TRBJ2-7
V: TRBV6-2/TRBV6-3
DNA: TGTGCCAGCAGCCCCCTATATGGTAGCGGGAGGGCCGTTACCTACGAGCAGTACTTC
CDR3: CASSPLYGSGRAVTYEQYF

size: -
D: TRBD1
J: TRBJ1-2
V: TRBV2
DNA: TGTGCCAGCAGTGATATCAGGGGGCGCTGGGGCTACACCTTC
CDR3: CASSDIRGRWGYTF

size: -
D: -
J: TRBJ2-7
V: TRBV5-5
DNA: TGTGCCAGCAGCTTGTCAGGGATGCCCCCCTACGAGCAGTACTTC
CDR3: CASSLSGMPPYEQYF

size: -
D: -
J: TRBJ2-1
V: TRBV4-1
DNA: TGCGCCAGCAGCCAAGGGGGGGATCGCCATTGGGGTGAGCAGTTCTTC
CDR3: CASSQGGDRHWGEQFF

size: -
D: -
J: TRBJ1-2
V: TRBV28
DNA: TGTGCCAGCAAAGAACCCCCGCCGGCAGGGAACTATGGCTACACCTTC
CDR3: CASKEPPPAGNYGYTF

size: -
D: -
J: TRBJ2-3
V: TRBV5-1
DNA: TGCGCCAGCAGCTTTGCTCATAGCACAGATACGCAGTATTTT
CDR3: CASSFAHSTDTQYF

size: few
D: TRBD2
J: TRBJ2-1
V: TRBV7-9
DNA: TGTGCCAGCAGCTCCGGACTAGCGGGGATTAATGAGCAGTTCTTC
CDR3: CASSSGLAGINEQFF

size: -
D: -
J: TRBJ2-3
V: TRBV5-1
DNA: TGCGCCAGCAGCTTGTCGGGGCACGGCACAGATACGCAGTATTTT
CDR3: CASSLSGHGTDTQYF

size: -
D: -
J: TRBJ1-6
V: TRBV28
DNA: TGTGCCAGCAGTTTCCCGGGAAGCGGTGATTCACCCCTCCACTTT
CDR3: CASSFPGSGDSPLHF

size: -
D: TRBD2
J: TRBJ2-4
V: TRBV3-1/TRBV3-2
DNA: TGTGCCAGCAGCCAAGTTAGGAGCGGGGGCTCTATAGCCAAAAACATTCAGTACTTC
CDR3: CASSQVRSGGSIAKNIQYF

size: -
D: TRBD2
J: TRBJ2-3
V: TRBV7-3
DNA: TGTGCCAGCAGCCTAACTAGCGGGAGGGCCGCAGATACGCAGTATTTT
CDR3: CASSLTSGRAADTQYF

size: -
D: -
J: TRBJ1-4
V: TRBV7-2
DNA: TGTGCCAGCAGCTTAGGGGGGAGTGGTAATGAAAAACTGTTTTTT
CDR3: CASSLGGSGNEKLFF

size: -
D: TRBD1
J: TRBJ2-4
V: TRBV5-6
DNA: TGTGCCAGCAGCTTGAGCCGGGACAGGGGGCTAAACATTCAGTACTTC
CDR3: CASSLSRDRGLNIQYF

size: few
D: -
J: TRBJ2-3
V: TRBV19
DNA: TGTGCCAGTAGTAAAGGCGGAAACACAGATACGCAGTATTTT
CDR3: CASSKGGNTDTQYF

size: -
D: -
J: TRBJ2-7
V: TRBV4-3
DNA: TGCGCCAGCAGCCAGGAAAGGGGGAGCTCCTACGAGCAGTACTTC
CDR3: CASSQERGSSYEQYF

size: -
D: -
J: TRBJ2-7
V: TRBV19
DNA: TGTGCCAGTAGTCCCGGACAGATCCTCTACGAGCAGTACTTC
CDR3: CASSPGQILYEQYF

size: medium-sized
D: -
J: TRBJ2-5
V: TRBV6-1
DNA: TGTGCCAGCAGTGAAAAGGCAGATTTGGAGACCCAGTACTTC
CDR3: CASSEKADLETQYF

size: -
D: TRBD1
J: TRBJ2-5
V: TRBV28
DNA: TGTGCCAGCAGTGACAGGGGGCAAGAGACCCAGTACTTC
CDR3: CASSDRGQETQYF

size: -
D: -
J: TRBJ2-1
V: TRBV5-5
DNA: TGTGCCAGCAGCCCCCTCCAGGAACTTCAGTTCTTC
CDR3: CASSPLQELQFF

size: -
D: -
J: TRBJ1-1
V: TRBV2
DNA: TGTGCCACCGACGGGGGAGGCACTGAAGCTTTCTTT
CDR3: CATDGGGTEAFF

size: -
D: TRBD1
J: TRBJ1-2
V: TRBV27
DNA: TGTGCCAGCAGCCCCCGGACAGGGGTGGGCGAAGGCTACACCTTC
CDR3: CASSPRTGVGEGYTF

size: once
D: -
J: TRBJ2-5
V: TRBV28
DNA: TGTGCCAGCAGCCCCGGGACTCCTCAAGAGACCCAGTACTTC
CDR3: CASSPGTPQETQYF

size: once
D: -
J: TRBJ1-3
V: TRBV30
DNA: TGTGCCTGGAGTGTTGACAGCTCTGGAAACACCATATATTTT
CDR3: CAWSVDSSGNTIYF

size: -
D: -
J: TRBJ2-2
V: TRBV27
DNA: TGTGCCAGCAGACTCGGGTTTCGAGAGACCGGGGAGCTGTTTTTT
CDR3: CASRLGFRETGELFF

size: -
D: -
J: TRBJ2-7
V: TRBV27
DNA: TGTGCCAGCGGGCCACTGGGGTACGAGCAGTACTTC
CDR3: CASGPLGYEQYF

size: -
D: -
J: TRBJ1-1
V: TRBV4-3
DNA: TGCGCCAGCAGCCAAGTATCTCAAGAGGCAGGGAACACTGAAGCTTTCTTT
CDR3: CASSQVSQEAGNTEAFF

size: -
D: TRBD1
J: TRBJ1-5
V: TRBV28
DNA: TGTGCCAGCCGGAGACAGGGATATAGCAATCAGCCCCAGCATTTT
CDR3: CASRRQGYSNQPQHF

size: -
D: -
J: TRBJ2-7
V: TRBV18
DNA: TGTGCCAGCTCACCGACAGGAAGATACGAGCAGTACTTC
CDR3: CASSPTGRYEQYF

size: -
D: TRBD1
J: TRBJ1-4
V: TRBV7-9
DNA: TGTGCCAGCAGCTTAGTTGGGACAGGGGATGAAAAACTGTTTTTT
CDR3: CASSLVGTGDEKLFF